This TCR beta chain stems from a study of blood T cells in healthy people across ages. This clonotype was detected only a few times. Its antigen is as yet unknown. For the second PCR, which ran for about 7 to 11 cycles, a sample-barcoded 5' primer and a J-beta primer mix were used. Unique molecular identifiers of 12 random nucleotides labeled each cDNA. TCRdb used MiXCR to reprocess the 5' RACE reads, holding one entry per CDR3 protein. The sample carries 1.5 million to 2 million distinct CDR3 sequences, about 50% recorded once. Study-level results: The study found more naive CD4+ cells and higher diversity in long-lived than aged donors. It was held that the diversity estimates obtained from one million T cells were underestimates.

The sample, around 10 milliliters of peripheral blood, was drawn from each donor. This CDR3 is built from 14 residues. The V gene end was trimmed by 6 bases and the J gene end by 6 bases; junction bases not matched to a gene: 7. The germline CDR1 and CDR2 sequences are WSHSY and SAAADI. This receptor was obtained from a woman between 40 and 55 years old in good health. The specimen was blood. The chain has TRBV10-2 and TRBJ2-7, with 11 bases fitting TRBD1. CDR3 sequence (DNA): TGCGCCAGCAGCCGGGACAGGGGGGGAGGCGAGCAGTACTTC. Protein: CASSRDRGGGEQYF.